This T cell receptor beta chain was recovered during a study of T cell repertoires in cytomegalovirus infection. TCRdb independently ran MiXCR on the reads; one entry per CDR3 protein. This table holds some 130,000 distinct CDR3 sequences, around 32% found once. This clonotype was observed a single time. No antigen is known for it. Germline V gives CDR1 SGDLS, CDR2 YYNGEE. Trimming cost V 4 bases and J 3 bases, with 10 bases left between them. CDR3 length equals 13 residues. The specimen comprised CD8+ T cells from cultured PBMCs, sampled from culture after CMV antigen stimulation. The receptor was derived from a human donor in good health (CMV status not recorded). Some clones in this sample may be carry-over from other donors' samples. The chain links TRBV9 to TRBJ1-2; D is perhaps TRBD1 (5 bases). This chain's CDR3 is CASSTGTDYGYTF. CDR3 DNA: TGTGCCAGCAGCACCGGGACGGACTATGGCTACACCTTC.